Below are 28 T cell receptor beta chains sequenced from a single sample in a study of OX40 agonist ivuxolimab in advanced cancers. Profiled with immunoSEQ multiplex PCR; TCRdb holds only in-frame clones, not every one. This table holds about 71,000 clones, approximately 78% found once. The sample here was CD4+ or CD8+ T cells sorted from blood, taken in a trial of the OX40 agonist ivuxolimab. The receptors originated from an adult with an advanced solid tumor such as melanoma, head and neck, liver or kidney cancer.

This clone was counted only a few times. This chain links TRBV6-5 with TRBJ1-1, with D perhaps TRBD1 (6 bases). Trimming left V 2 bases short and J 6 bases short, with 13 bases between. There are 14 residues in the CDR3. Per germline, CDR1 MNHEY and CDR2 SVGAGI. CDR3 sequence reads: CASSYARGLPEAFF. The CDR3 region has the DNA TGTGCCAGCAGTTACGCCAGGGGCTTGCCTGAAGCTTTCTTT.

This chain joins TRBV11-3 and TRBJ2-7; the D gene is possibly TRBD2 (6 bases). Germline V gene lookup returns CDR1 SGHNT and CDR2 YENEEA. Trimming removed 2 bases at V and 3 bases at J, with 14 bases between. There are 15 residues in the CDR3. For the CDR3, the DNA is TGTGCCAGCAGCTTAAGGGGTACTAGCAGCTACGAGCAGTACTTC. Amino acid sequence: CASSLRGTSSYEQYF.

The DNA of the CDR3 is TGTGCCAGCAGCTTTTACGGAGAGACTAATGAAAAACTGTTTTTT. This encodes CASSFYGETNEKLFF. This rearrangement joins TRBV5-5 to TRBJ1-4; no definite D call. V shed 2 bases and J shed 2 bases, with 10 bases lying between them. The CDR3 is 15 residues long. Germline V gene sequence: CDR1 SGHKS, CDR2 YYEKEE (reference sequence).

DNA of the CDR3: TGTGCCAGCTCACCGGAAGGGCGGCCCTACAATGAGCAGTTCTTC. Its protein product is CASSPEGRPYNEQFF. This chain joins TRBV18 and TRBJ2-1; D is unresolved. CDR1 is KGHSH, CDR2 LQKENI, per germline. The CDR3 covers 15 residues. The V end was cut by 3 bases, the J end by 2 bases, with 11 bases between. Complete variable domain (other parts from reference TRBV18 and TRBJ2-1): NAGVMQNPRHLVRRRGQEARLRCSPMKGHSHVYWYRQLPEEGLKFMVYLQKENIIDESGMPKERFSAEFPKEGPSILRIQQVVRGDSAAYFCASSPEGRPYNEQFFGPGTRLTVL.

The CDR3 DNA reads as TGCGCCAGCAGCTTGGAAGCTCCCTCGGGGTTAAATGAGCAGTTCTTC. This sequence encodes CASSLEAPSGLNEQFF. V gene TRBV5-1 combines with J gene TRBJ2-1; TRBD2 might be the D (5 bases). The germline CDR1 and CDR2 sequences are SGHRS and YFSETQ. The V gene lost 0 bases and the J gene lost 7 bases, with 17 bases spanning the gap. The CDR3 has 16 residues.

The chain employs TRBV6-6 and TRBJ2-1, with TRBD2 matching 9 bases. J lost 7 bases, V lost 1 base, and 8 bases had no gene match. The V gene's germline CDR1 is MNHNY and CDR2 SVGAGI (reference sequence). This CDR3 spans 16 amino acids. This chain's CDR3 is CASSYLAGASSNEQFF. The CDR3 nucleotides read TGTGCCAGCAGTTACTTAGCGGGAGCCTCCTCGAATGAGCAGTTCTTC.

The chain joins TRBV19 to TRBJ1-1; D uncertain. Trimming left V 6 bases short and J 2 bases short, with 10 bases between. Per the germline V gene, CDR1 is LNHDA and CDR2 is SQIVND (reference sequence). The CDR3 extends over 13 amino acids. The CDR3 region has the DNA TGTGCCAGTAGGCCCGGGGTAAACACTGAAGCTTTCTTT. It translates to CASRPGVNTEAFF.

The rearrangement uses TRBV6-1 and TRBJ1-1; D is ambiguous. The germline gives CDR1 MNHNS, CDR2 SASEGT. The CDR3 runs to 14 residues. V was cut by 2 bases and J by 3 bases, with 10 bases left in between. CDR3 loop: CASSETAPYTEAFF. CDR3 nucleotides: TGTGCCAGCAGTGAAACAGCTCCGTACACTGAAGCTTTCTTT.

The chain joins TRBV9 to TRBJ1-2; weak D call: TRBD1 (5 bases). V was shortened by 4 bases and J by 4 bases, with 17 bases between the two germline ends. From germline, CDR1 is SGDLS and CDR2 YYNGEE. CDR3 length: 15 amino acids. The CDR3 DNA is TGTGCCAGCAGCCCCCCGCAGGGAGACGTCTATGGCTACACCTTC. Translation: CASSPPQGDVYGYTF.

The sample holds a few counts of this clone. The genes are TRBV29-1 and TRBJ2-1; 11 bases align to TRBD2. Germline trimming cut 6 bases from V and 3 bases from J; bases unmatched to any gene: 7. The CDR3 length is 15 residues. Germline V gene sequence: CDR1 SQVTM, CDR2 ANQGSEA. The CDR3 DNA sequence: TGCAGCGTGCGTCAGACTAGCGGGATCTACAATGAGCAGTTCTTC. Amino acid sequence: CSVRQTSGIYNEQFF.

The chain couples TRBV27 to TRBJ1-4, with a tentative D call TRBD1 (6 bases). The CDR3 has 15 amino acids. Germline CDR1 and CDR2: MNHEY and SMNVEV (reference sequence). V gave up 1 base and J gave up 7 bases, with 13 bases separating them. The CDR3 sequence is CASSLFRGESEKLFF. The CDR3, as DNA: TGTGCCAGCAGTTTATTTAGGGGGGAGAGTGAAAAACTGTTTTTT. Full variable domain (missing parts from reference TRBV27 and TRBJ1-4): EAQVTQNPRYLITVTGKKLTVTCSQNMNHEYMSWYRQDPGLGLRQIYYSMNVEVTDKGDVPEGYKVSRKEKRNFPLILESPSPNQTSLYFCASSLFRGESEKLFFGSGTQLSVL.

This clone has only one observation. This chain connects TRBV7-8 to TRBJ1-4, with TRBD1 matching over 11 bases. CDR1 is SGHVS, CDR2 FQNEAQ, per germline. This CDR3 has 15 amino acids. J gave up 5 bases and V 4 bases, and 3 bases lay outside the gene matches. The CDR3 sequence is CASSSRDRGNEKLFF. CDR3 in DNA: TGTGCCAGCAGCTCTAGGGACAGGGGGAATGAAAAACTGTTTTTT.

This CDR3 reads CASSLVRFTDTQYF. CDR3 DNA: TGTGCCAGCAGCCTTGTTCGGTTCACAGATACGCAGTATTTT. The chain employs TRBV11-3 and TRBJ2-3, with D unresolved. The V and J ends lost 5 bases and 2 bases respectively, with 11 bases between them. Germline V CDR1 and CDR2: SGHNT, YENEEA. The CDR3 length is 14 residues.

The CDR3 spells CASSLLPSGAYNEQFF. CDR3 coding DNA: TGTGCCAGCTCCCTTTTACCTAGCGGAGCCTACAATGAGCAGTTCTTC. The V and J genes are TRBV18 and TRBJ2-1, with 7 bases matching TRBD2. The V gene end was trimmed by 6 bases and the J gene end by 2 bases; junction bases not matched to a gene: 10. CDR1 and CDR2 (germline): KGHSH, LQKENI. This CDR3 is 16 amino acids long.

V and J are TRBV10-2 and TRBJ1-2; TRBD1 might be the D (6 bases). V lost 8 bases and J 5 bases, leaving 15 bases between the germline ends. Looked up from germline, CDR1 is WSHSY and CDR2 is SAAADI. CDR3 size: 13 residues. CDR3 DNA sequence: TGCGCCAGCCGCCCGACAGGCCCTTATGGCTACACCTTC. Encoded protein: CASRPTGPYGYTF.

This clone has just a few counts. The chain recombines TRBV7-9 with TRBJ2-7; TRBD1 aligns across 10 bases. The V gene end was trimmed by 6 bases and the J gene end by 7 bases; junction bases not matched to a gene: 15. In germline, CDR1 is SEHNR, CDR2 FQNEAQ (reference sequence). This CDR3 is 16 amino acids long. CDR3 sequence reads: CASRPSVWDRGMEQYF. The CDR3 coding sequence is TGTGCCAGCAGGCCATCCGTCTGGGACAGGGGAATGGAGCAGTACTTC.

This chain joins TRBV6-1 and TRBJ2-2, with no clear D. The germline V and J ends were trimmed by 5 bases and 1 base, with 11 bases remaining between them. This CDR3 contains 15 residues. The germline V gene encodes CDR1 MNHNS and CDR2 SASEGT. The CDR3 sequence: CASSFQQLNTGELFF. The CDR3 DNA reads TGTGCCAGCAGTTTCCAACAGCTGAACACCGGGGAGCTGTTTTTT.

The chain couples TRBV6-1 to TRBJ1-2; no clear D gene. CDR1 is MNHNS and CDR2 is SASEGT in the germline V gene. The V end was cut by 7 bases, the J end by 6 bases, with 18 bases between. This CDR3 comprises 14 residues. The CDR3 protein is CASIEEGREDGYTF. CDR3 bases: TGTGCCAGCATAGAGGAAGGGAGGGAGGATGGCTACACCTTC.

V is TRBV7-8 and J is TRBJ2-2; D is unresolved. Germline V gene sequence: CDR1 SGHVS, CDR2 FQNEAQ. This CDR3 is built from 12 residues. Trimming pared 3 bases from V and 7 bases from J, leaving 6 bases between. Here the CDR3 DNA reads TGTGCCAGCAGCTTTCGCGGCGGGGAGCTGTTTTTT. It is translated as CASSFRGGELFF.

The V call is TRBV27, the J call TRBJ2-6; 9 positions match TRBD1. CDR1 is MNHEY, CDR2 SMNVEV, per germline (reference sequence). V shed 4 bases and J 3 bases; nucleotides not matched to a gene: 7. The CDR3 covers 17 residues. The CDR3 DNA follows: TGTGCCAGCAGTTACCTACAGGGGGCTGGTGGGGCCAACGTCCTGACTTTC. Translated, it gives CASSYLQGAGGANVLTF.

The chain joins TRBV6-5 to TRBJ2-2; 7 bases are a match to TRBD1. Germline V gene lookup returns CDR1 MNHEY and CDR2 SVGAGI. This CDR3 has 15 residues. V lost 6 bases, J lost 1 base, and 5 bases stayed unmatched. CDR3 nucleotide sequence: TGTGCCAGCAGGGACACAGGGGTGAACACCGGGGAGCTGTTTTTT. Its protein product is CASRDTGVNTGELFF.

The V gene is TRBV7-3, the J gene TRBJ2-3, with D perhaps TRBD2 (6 bases). The CDR3 spans 15 residues. V was trimmed by 5 bases and J by 3 bases, leaving 15 bases between them. Germline V CDR1 and CDR2: SGHTA, FQGTGA. For the CDR3, the DNA is TGTGCCAGCAGCCCCGGGATAGCGGAGACAGATACGCAGTATTTT. Its protein product is CASSPGIAETDTQYF.

The V call is TRBV4-2, the J call TRBJ2-5; D call uncertain. CDR1 is LGHNA and CDR2 is YNFKEQ in the germline V gene. V was clipped by 4 bases and J by 5 bases, with 11 bases between them. This CDR3 region has 13 residues. The DNA for the CDR3 is TGTGCCAGCAGCCGACCGGACGAGGAGACCCAGTACTTC. It codes for CASSRPDEETQYF.

The CDR3 is CATSREALSSYEQYF. CDR3 sequence (DNA): TGTGCCACCAGCAGAGAGGCGCTGAGCTCCTACGAGCAGTACTTC. This chain joins TRBV15 and TRBJ2-7; D is uncertain. This CDR3 has 15 residues. V was pared by 0 bases and J by 0 bases, with 9 bases between. CDR1 and CDR2 (germline): LNHNV, YYDKDF (reference sequence).

The V call is TRBV11-3, the J call TRBJ2-7; D gene uncertain. CDR3 length: 11 amino acids. Germline V gene sequence: CDR1 SGHNT, CDR2 YENEEA. V lost 2 bases to trimming and J lost 5 bases, with 4 bases between them. Here the CDR3 reads CASSLMHEQYF. The DNA of the CDR3 is TGTGCCAGCAGCTTAATGCACGAGCAGTACTTC. Drawing the rest from reference TRBV11-3 and TRBJ2-7, the complete variable domain is EAGVVQSPRYKIIEKKQPVAFWCNPISGHNTLYWYLQNLGQGPELLIRYENEEAVDDSQLPKDRFSAERLKGVDSTLKIQPAELGDSAVYLCASSLMHEQYFGPGTRLTVT.

The chain employs TRBV2 and TRBJ2-1; 8 bases fit TRBD2. V lost 5 bases to trimming and J lost 2 bases; unmatched junction nucleotides: 17. The CDR3 is 19 residues long. In germline, CDR1 is SNHLY, CDR2 FYNNEI. The CDR3 loop reads CASSFQGSVGRATYNEQFF. The CDR3 DNA is TGTGCCAGCAGTTTTCAGGGGTCTGTCGGGAGGGCCACCTACAATGAGCAGTTCTTC.

The CDR3 sequence: CASSLASGGRAFFSEQYF. CDR3 sequence (DNA): TGTGCCAGCAGCTTGGCTTCTGGCGGGAGGGCCTTCTTCTCCGAGCAGTACTTC. V usage is TRBV5-4 and J usage is TRBJ2-7, with TRBD2 identical over 9 bases. The CDR3 has 18 residues. Germline values: CDR1 SGHNT, CDR2 YYREEE (reference sequence). The junction had 16 bases not matched to a gene; V was cut back by 0 bases and J by 6 bases.

The chain carries TRBV10-2 and TRBJ1-2; weak D call: TRBD1 (5 bases). Germline CDR1 WSHSY, CDR2 SAAADI. The CDR3 has 15 residues. Trimming pared 8 bases from V and 8 bases from J, leaving 24 bases between. CDR3 loop: CASGPFGPGGLGYTF. The DNA for the CDR3 is TGCGCCAGCGGACCATTTGGCCCCGGGGGACTGGGCTACACCTTC.